These 3 T cell receptor beta chains were all obtained from the same sample, sequenced in a study of blood T cell repertoires in COVID-19. Assay: immunoSEQ multiplex PCR; the TCRdb copy retains only in-frame clones and omits some. The top ten hold more than 55% of the sample, which has 35,000 to 45,000 clones, approximately 70% seen once. The sample was peripheral blood. The source of these receptors is a man older than 75 with acute or convalescent COVID-19.

V gene TRBV9 combines with J gene TRBJ2-3; weak D call: TRBD1 (5 bases). CDR1 SGDLS and CDR2 YYNGEE come from the germline V gene. V lost 2 bases, J lost 5 bases, and 12 bases lay in between. This CDR3 comprises 14 residues. This CDR3 reads CASSVGQAKDTQYF. CDR3 DNA sequence: TGTGCCAGCAGCGTGGGGCAGGCCAAAGATACGCAGTATTTT.

CDR3 sequence (DNA): TGTGCCACCAGTGATGGTTCGGGGATCCAAGAGACCCAGTACTTC. As protein: CATSDGSGIQETQYF. J is TRBJ2-5 and V is TRBV24-1, with D possibly matching TRBD2 (5 bases). The CDR3 extends over 15 amino acids. V was cut by 3 bases and J by 1 base, with 11 bases left in between. Germline values: CDR1 KGHDR, CDR2 SFDVKD.

The gene calls are TRBV4-1 and TRBJ2-7, with D perhaps matching TRBD2 (6 bases). The CDR3 totals 14 residues. In germline, CDR1 is MGHRA, CDR2 YSYEKL. Trimming stripped 1 base from V and 1 base from J, with 8 bases between. CDR3 sequence: CASSQVGGSYEQYF. The CDR3 nucleotides read TGCGCCAGCAGCCAAGTCGGGGGATCCTACGAGCAGTACTTC.